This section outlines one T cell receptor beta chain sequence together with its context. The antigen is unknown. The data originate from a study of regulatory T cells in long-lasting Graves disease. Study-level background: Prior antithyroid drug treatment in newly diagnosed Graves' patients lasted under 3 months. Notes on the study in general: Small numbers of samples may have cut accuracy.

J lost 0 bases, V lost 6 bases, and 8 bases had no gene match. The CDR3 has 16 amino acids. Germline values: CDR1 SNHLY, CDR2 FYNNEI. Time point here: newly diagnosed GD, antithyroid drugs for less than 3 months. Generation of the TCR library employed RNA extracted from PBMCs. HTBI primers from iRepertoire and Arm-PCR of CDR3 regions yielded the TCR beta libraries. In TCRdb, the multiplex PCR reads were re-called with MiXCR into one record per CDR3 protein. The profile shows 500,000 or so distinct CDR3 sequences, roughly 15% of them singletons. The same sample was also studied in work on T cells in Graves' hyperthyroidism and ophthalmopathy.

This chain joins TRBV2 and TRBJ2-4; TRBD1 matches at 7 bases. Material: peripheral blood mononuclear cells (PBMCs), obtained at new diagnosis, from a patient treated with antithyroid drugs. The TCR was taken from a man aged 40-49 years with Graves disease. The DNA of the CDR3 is TGTGCCAGCAGGAGAACAGGGGACCTAGCCAAAAACATTCAGTACTTC. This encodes CASRRTGDLAKNIQYF.